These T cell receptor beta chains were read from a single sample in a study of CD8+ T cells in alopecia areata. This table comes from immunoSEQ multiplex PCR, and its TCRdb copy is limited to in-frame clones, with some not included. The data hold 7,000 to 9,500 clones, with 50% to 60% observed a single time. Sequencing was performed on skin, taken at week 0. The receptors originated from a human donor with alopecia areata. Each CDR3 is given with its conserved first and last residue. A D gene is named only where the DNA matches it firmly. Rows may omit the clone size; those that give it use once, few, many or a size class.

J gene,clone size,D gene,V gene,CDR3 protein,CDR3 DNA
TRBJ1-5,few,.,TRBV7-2,CASSLTVNQPQHF,TGTGCCAGCAGCTTAACAGTCAATCAGCCCCAGCATTTT
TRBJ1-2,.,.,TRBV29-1,CTAASAVYGYTF,TGCACGGCTGCTTCGGCGGTCTATGGCTACACCTTC
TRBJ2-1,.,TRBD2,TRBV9,CASGPIAGGLGNEQFF,TGTGCCTCCGGGCCTATAGCGGGAGGTCTGGGAAATGAGCAGTTCTTC
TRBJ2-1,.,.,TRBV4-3,CASSQAVIANEQFF,TGCGCCAGCAGCCAAGCTGTCATAGCTAATGAGCAGTTCTTC
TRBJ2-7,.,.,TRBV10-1,CASSDRARAGTYEQYF,TGCGCCAGCAGTGATCGAGCCAGGGCGGGGACCTACGAGCAGTACTTC
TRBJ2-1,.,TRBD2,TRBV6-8,CASEGLAGVGYEQFF,TGTGCCAGCGAGGGACTAGCGGGAGTGGGCTATGAGCAGTTCTTC
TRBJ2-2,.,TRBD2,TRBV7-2,CASSPGLAGDPTGELFF,TGTGCCAGCAGCCCAGGACTAGCGGGAGATCCCACCGGGGAGCTGTTTTTT
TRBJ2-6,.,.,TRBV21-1,CASSKGVNLTTTPSGANVLTF,TGTGCCAGCAGCAAAGGGGTTAATTTGACGACTACCCCCTCTGGGGCCAACGTCCTGACTTTC
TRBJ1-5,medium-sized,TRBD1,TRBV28,CASSLPQGQNNQPQHF,TGTGCCAGCAGTTTACCCCAGGGACAGAACAATCAGCCCCAGCATTTT
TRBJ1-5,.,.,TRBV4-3,CASSQVRQFQPQHF,TGCGCCAGCAGCCAAGTGCGACAGTTTCAGCCCCAGCATTTT
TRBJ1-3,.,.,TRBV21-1,CASSMDSGTGGQSNTIYF,TGTGCCAGCAGCATGGATTCCGGGACAGGGGGGCAATCGAACACCATATATTTT
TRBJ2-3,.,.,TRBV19,CASSMGLHTDTQYF,TGTGCCAGTAGTATGGGCCTACACACAGATACGCAGTATTTT
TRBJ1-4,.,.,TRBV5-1,CASSPRDGHNEKLFF,TGCGCCAGCAGCCCCCGGGACGGCCATAATGAAAAACTGTTTTTT
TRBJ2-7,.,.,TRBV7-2,CASSQSRVGKLYEQYF,TGTGCCAGCAGCCAATCCAGGGTCGGAAAGCTCTACGAGCAGTACTTC
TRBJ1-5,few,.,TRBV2,CASRQAGQPQHF,TGTGCCAGCAGGCAGGCAGGTCAGCCCCAGCATTTT
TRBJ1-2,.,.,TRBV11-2,CASSQNYYGYTF,TGTGCCAGCAGCCAGAACTACTATGGCTACACCTTC
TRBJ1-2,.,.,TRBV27,CASRRQEGSYGYTF,TGTGCCAGCCGGCGACAGGAGGGGAGCTATGGCTACACCTTC
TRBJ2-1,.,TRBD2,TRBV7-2,CASSLVAGPYNEQFF,TGTGCCAGCAGCTTAGTAGCGGGTCCCTACAATGAGCAGTTCTTC
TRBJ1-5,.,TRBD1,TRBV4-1,CASSQDLRTGSFYSNQPQHF,TGCGCCAGCAGCCAAGACCTGCGGACAGGGAGTTTTTATAGCAATCAGCCCCAGCATTTT
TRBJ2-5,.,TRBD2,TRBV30,CAWSVLAWQETQYF,TGTGCCTGGAGTGTACTAGCGTGGCAAGAGACCCAGTACTTC
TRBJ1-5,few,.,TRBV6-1,CASRGGNQPQHF,TGTGCCAGCAGGGGAGGAAATCAGCCCCAGCATTTT
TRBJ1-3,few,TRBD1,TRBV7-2,CASSLGGQGVSGNTIYF,TGTGCCAGCAGCTTAGGGGGACAGGGGGTTTCTGGAAACACCATATATTTT
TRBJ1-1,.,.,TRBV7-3,CASSLGWNTEAFF,TGTGCCAGCAGCTTAGGGTGGAACACTGAAGCTTTCTTT
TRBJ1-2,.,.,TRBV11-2,CASSSLDALWGYTF,TGTGCCAGCAGCTCACTGGATGCTTTGTGGGGCTACACCTTC
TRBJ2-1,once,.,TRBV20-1,CSASFVNEQFF,TGCAGTGCTAGTTTTGTGAATGAGCAGTTCTTC
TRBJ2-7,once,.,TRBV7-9,CASSRAPGHLYEQYF,TGTGCCAGCAGTCGAGCCCCGGGACACTTATACGAGCAGTACTTC
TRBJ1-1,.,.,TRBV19,CASKDTEAFF,TGTGCCAGTAAGGACACTGAAGCTTTCTTT
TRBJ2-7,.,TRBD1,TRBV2,CASTDRDSGEQYF,TGTGCCAGCACTGACCGGGACAGTGGGGAGCAGTACTTC
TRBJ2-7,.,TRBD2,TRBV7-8,CASSLATSGSIHEQYF,TGTGCCAGCAGCTTAGCGACTAGCGGGAGTATCCACGAGCAGTACTTC
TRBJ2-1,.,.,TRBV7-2,CASSLTVGYEQFF,TGTGCCAGCAGCTTAACTGTCGGGTATGAGCAGTTCTTC
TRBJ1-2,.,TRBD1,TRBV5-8,CASSSGRDSFYGGYTF,TGTGCCAGCAGCTCGGGCCGGGACAGCTTTTATGGAGGCTACACCTTC
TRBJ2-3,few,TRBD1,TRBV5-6,CASTRTGGTDTQYF,TGTGCCAGCACCCGGACAGGGGGTACAGATACGCAGTATTTT
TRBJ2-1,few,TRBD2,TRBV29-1,CSVATSGTYNEQFF,TGCAGCGTTGCGACTAGCGGAACCTACAATGAGCAGTTCTTC
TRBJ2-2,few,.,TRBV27,CASSSTPGANTGELFF,TGTGCCAGCAGTTCCACTCCGGGGGCGAACACCGGGGAGCTGTTTTTT
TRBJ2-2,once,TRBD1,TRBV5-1,CASSGSGTGTGELFF,TGCGCCAGCAGCGGATCCGGGACAGGGACCGGGGAGCTGTTTTTT
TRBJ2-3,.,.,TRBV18,CASSPPNTGSADTQYF,TGTGCCAGCTCACCACCTAACACAGGGAGCGCAGATACGCAGTATTTT
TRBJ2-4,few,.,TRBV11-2,CASSGRDVGGIQYF,TGTGCCAGCAGCGGCCGGGACGTGGGCGGCATTCAGTACTTC
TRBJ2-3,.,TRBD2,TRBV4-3,CASSQDRGLAGGDTQYF,TGCGCCAGCAGCCAAGACAGGGGGCTAGCGGGAGGTGATACGCAGTATTTT
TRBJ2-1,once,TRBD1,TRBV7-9,CASSTTGGDMYLFF,TGTGCCAGCAGTACTACAGGGGGCGACATGTACCTGTTCTTC
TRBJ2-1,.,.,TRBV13,CASSLSLGSYNEQFF,TGTGCCAGCAGCTTATCCCTAGGTTCCTACAATGAGCAGTTCTTC
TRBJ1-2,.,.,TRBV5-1,CASSTDRTNYGYTF,TGCGCCAGCAGCACCGACCGTACTAACTATGGCTACACCTTC
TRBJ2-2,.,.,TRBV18,CASSPPRGNTGELFF,TGTGCCAGCTCACCACCCAGGGGCAACACCGGGGAGCTGTTTTTT
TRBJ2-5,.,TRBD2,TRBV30,CAWSGDRAGGETQYF,TGTGCCTGGAGTGGAGACAGAGCGGGGGGGGAGACCCAGTACTTC
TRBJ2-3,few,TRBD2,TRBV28,CASSTRLAGVFPPDTQYF,TGTGCCAGCAGCACGAGACTAGCGGGAGTTTTTCCCCCAGATACGCAGTATTTT
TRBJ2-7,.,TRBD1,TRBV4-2,CASSQVALGTGGLGQYF,TGTGCCAGCAGCCAAGTAGCCCTCGGGACAGGGGGTTTGGGGCAGTACTTC
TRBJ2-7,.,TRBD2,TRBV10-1,CASSEVAGLGYEQYF,TGCGCCAGCAGTGAGGTGGCGGGACTAGGTTACGAGCAGTACTTC
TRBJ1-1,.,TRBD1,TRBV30,CAWRRDRGKFDEAFF,TGTGCCTGGCGCCGCGACAGGGGTAAATTTGATGAAGCTTTCTTT
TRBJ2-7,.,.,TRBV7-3,CASSLGTGTAYEQYF,TGTGCCAGCAGCCTTGGTACGGGAACTGCCTACGAGCAGTACTTC
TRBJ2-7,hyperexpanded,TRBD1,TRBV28,CASNDGTGIYEQYF,TGTGCCAGCAACGACGGGACAGGAATATATGAGCAGTACTTC